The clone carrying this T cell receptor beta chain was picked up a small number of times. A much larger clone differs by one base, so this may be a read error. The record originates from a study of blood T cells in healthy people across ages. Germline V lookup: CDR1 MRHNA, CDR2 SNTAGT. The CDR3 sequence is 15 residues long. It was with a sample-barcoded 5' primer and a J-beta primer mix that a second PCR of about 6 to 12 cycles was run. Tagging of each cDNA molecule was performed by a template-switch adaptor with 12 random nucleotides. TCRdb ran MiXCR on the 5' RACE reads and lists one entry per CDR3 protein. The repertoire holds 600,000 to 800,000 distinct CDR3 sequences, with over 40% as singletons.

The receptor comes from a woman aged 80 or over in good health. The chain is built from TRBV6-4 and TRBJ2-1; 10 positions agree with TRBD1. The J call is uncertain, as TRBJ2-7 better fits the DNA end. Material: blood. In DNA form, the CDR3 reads TGTGCCAGCAGCGAAGACAGGGGGCCCTACAATGAGCAGTACTTC. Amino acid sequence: CASSEDRGPYNEQYF.